Sequencing of this T cell receptor (beta chain) was carried out in a study of shared clonotypes between healthy human individuals. Looking at the study overall: Contributing individuals were two females and three males aged 18 to 49. Per donor, CD8 memory used one plate, CD8 naive used two, CD4 memory used three and CD4 naive used three. Points from the study as a whole: A handful of donors shared roughly 5% of their naive CD4 clonotypes.

The CDR3 consists of 15 residues. V lost 5 bases and J lost 1, with 13 bases in between. Germline CDR1 is SGHRS and CDR2 is YFSETQ. As to this clone: The target antigen is unknown.

Running of the assay took place at deep level. Measured with immunoSEQ multiplex PCR; TCRdb has only the in-frame clones, and not every one. This repertoire shows 850,000 to 1,200,000 clones, around 74% found once; its top ten account for 1.4%. The V and J genes are TRBV5-1 and TRBJ1-3; D may be TRBD1 (6 bases). This TCR came from a man between 18 and 35 years old in good health. What was sequenced was memory CD4+ T cells sorted from blood. Subset reported: CD45RA-negative fraction. The DNA for the CDR3 is TGCGCCAGCAGTCAAAGTGGGACATCTGGAAACACCATATATTTT. Translating gives CASSQSGTSGNTIYF. The full variable domain, rest sourced from reference TRBV5-1 and TRBJ1-3, is KAGVTQTPRYLIKTRGQQVTLSCSPISGHRSVSWYQQTPGQGLQFLFEYFSETQRNKGNFPGRFSGRQFSNSRSEMNVSTLELGDSALYLCASSQSGTSGNTIYFGEGSWLTVV.